The T cell receptor (beta chain) described here comes from a study of OX40 agonist ivuxolimab in advanced cancers. On the study more broadly: Patients with hepatocellular carcinoma, melanoma, renal cell or head and neck cancer made up the dose-escalation patients. Study conclusions and caveats: Expanded clones belonging to CD8+ T cells outnumbered, on average, those of CD4+.

With regard to this clone: What it recognizes is unknown.

Germline values: CDR1 SNHLY, CDR2 FYNNEI. V was clipped by 5 bases and J by 4 bases, with 12 bases between them. The CDR3 is 13 amino acids. TCRdb's table, derived via immunoSEQ multiplex PCR, lists solely in-frame clones and lacks some. The table includes 8,000 to 13,000 clones, 70% to 85% detected once. This sequence was found in an adult with an advanced solid tumor such as melanoma, head and neck, liver or kidney cancer. J is TRBJ2-7 and V is TRBV2; a weak D match, TRBD1 (6 bases). This sample comprised CD4+ or CD8+ T cells sorted from blood, obtained in a trial of the OX40 agonist ivuxolimab. The CDR3, as DNA: TGTGCCAGCAGTACCGGGACACGTTACGAGCAGTACTTC. Its translation: CASSTGTRYEQYF.